Listed here is a single T cell receptor (beta chain). The specificity of this receptor is unknown. Base qualities are missing; no much larger clone stands one base away. TCR CDR3 regions were amplified from genomic DNA by multiplex PCR using the deep immunoSEQ assay. Extracted genomic DNA from each cell subset was spread evenly across all wells of several immunoSEQ 96-well plates, with each plate serving as a replicate. For sorted subsets, around 0.2 ug of genomic DNA, equivalent to 30,000 or so T cell genomes, went into each replicate PCR. The purified libraries were quantified using a Qubit 3.0 fluorometer, sized with a Bioanalyzer 2100, and then quantified again using the KAPA Library Quantification kit. Every immunoSEQ 96-well plate was sequenced on a separate single-read 150-cycle Illumina NextSeq 550 flow cell. Concerning the study's data processing: The immunoSEQ output contained only junctional sequences without quality scores, so filtering could not match that applied to full-length reads. To assign V/J genes and CDR3, sequences were annotated against IMGT germline references using PyIR, a Python wrapper for IgBLAST v1.9. Reads with weak V/J assignments (E-value above 1e-6), missing CDR3, stop codons, out-of-frame junctions, or ambiguous translated residues were removed. A V3J clonotype was defined by an identical inferred V gene, J gene, and CDR3 amino acid sequence. Percentage overlap between repertoires was computed as shared unique clonotypes divided by the size of the smaller repertoire. Three approaches were used to assess repertoire richness: RTK rarefaction, the Chao1 estimator, and Recon v2.1 estimates of unobserved clonotypes. OLGA was used to compute generation probabilities for all TCRbeta clonotypes that the gDNA method yielded from a handful of donors. TCRdb provides this immuneACCESS table in a form limited to in-frame rearrangements. Some clones are lacking; in checked studies, under half of them reflect an unresolved V gene, and why the rest are absent is not known. Clone size and V and J calls were adopted from that table, with D and trimming inferred from the DNA. For this sample the table gives about 2.2 million clones, of which approximately 92% were detected only once. 1.5% to 2% of the sample lies in the top ten.

According to the germline V gene, CDR1 reads MNHEY and CDR2 reads SVGAGI. The CDR3 runs 16 amino acids, cysteine and phenylalanine included. Only CDR3 DNA remains: 48 bases, in frame from the first base. At the junction V is shortened by 0 bases and J by 3 bases, with 14 bases in between. This specimen comes from a study of shared clonotypes between healthy human individuals (dated by TCRdb to about 2020). Regarding the complete study: Three men and a couple of women, aged 18 to 49 years, made up the cohort. For each donor, CD4 naive and CD4 memory were each run on three plates, CD8 naive on two plates, and CD8 memory on one plate. To estimate repertoire size and how much clonotype sharing occurs between individuals, the study deeply sequenced the blood TCR repertoires of about 5 healthy adults. To increase sequencing depth and limit assay-specific biases, TCR repertoire library preparation and sequencing were carried out by different laboratories using diverse techniques. Between about 0.85 and 10 billion PBMCs per donor were obtained by leukapheresis.

Study-wide conclusions, independent of this receptor: Estimated clonotype richness was generally larger for naive than for memory subsets. Clonotypes shared by all four sorted-subset donors showed higher generation probabilities than non-shared clonotypes. Across a handful of donors, about 5.2% of naive CD4, 3% to 4% of naive CD8, under 2.5% of memory CD4, and 0.4% to 0.45% of memory CD8 clonotypes were shared. Incomplete sequencing was indicated by rarefaction of sorted-subset datasets, despite the large sequencing depth. Pairwise subsampling led to the expectation that sequencing depth would affect the degree of clonotype sharing among donors. Sampling was limited to blood, and TCR repertoires in tissue likely differ from TCR repertoires in blood. The genetic and exposure-history diversity represented was limited by the small number of donors.

For the CD8 naive samples, CD45RO-negative cells were positively selected for CCR7, yielding a CD45RA+CCR7+ population from which TemRA cells were excluded. The donors were healthy, HIV-negative adults who had no recently reported acute infections or vaccinations. Every donor was a Caucasian adult residing in Nashville, Tennessee, USA. Blood was collected by leukapheresis, and PBMCs were isolated by Ficoll-Histopaque density gradient centrifugation and then cryopreserved in liquid nitrogen vapor phase. Purity and quantity of every magnetically sorted T cell population were checked by analytical flow cytometry. Genomic DNA was isolated from every sorted fraction and measured by UV absorbance on a Nanodrop 2000c.

The sequence links TRBV6-5 to TRBJ1-1; no confident D gene assignment can be made. Sample: naive CD8+ T cells from PBMCs. The cell subset or site label on this specimen signifies: CD45RA+CCR7+. This sequence was found in a man younger than 35 in good health. Some clones in this sample may be carry-over from other donors' samples. The CDR3 protein is CASSYSRRWGYTEAFF. The DNA is as follows: TGTGCCAGCAGTTACTCCCGAAGATGGGGATACACTGAAGCTTTCTTT.